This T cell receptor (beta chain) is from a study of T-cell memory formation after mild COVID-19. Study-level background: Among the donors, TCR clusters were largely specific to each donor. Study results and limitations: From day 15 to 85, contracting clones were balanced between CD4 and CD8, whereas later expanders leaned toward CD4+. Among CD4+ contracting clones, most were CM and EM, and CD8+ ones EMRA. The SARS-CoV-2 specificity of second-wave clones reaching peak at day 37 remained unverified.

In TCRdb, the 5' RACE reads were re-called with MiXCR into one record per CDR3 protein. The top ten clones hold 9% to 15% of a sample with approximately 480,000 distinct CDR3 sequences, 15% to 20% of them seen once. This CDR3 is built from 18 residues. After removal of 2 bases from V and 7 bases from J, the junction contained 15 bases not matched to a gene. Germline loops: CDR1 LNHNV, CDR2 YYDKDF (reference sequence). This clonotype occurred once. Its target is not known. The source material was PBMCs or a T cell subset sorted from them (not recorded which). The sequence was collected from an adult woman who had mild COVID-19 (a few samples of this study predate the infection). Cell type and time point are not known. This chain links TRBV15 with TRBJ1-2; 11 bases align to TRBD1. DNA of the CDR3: TGTGCCACCAGCAGACCAGGGACAGGGGGTGGGGGAGAGAGTGGCTACACCTTC. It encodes CATSRPGTGGGGESGYTF.